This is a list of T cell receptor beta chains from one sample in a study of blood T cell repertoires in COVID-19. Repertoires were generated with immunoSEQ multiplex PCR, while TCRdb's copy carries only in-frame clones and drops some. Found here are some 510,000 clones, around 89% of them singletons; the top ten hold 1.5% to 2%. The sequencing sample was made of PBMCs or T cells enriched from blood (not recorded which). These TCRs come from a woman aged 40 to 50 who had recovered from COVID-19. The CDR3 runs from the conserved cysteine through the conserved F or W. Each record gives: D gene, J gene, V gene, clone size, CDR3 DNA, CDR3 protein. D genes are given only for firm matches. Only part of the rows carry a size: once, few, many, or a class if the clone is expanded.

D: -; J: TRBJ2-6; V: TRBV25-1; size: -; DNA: TGTGCCAGCAGTCAGGACAGTTGGGCGTCTGGGGCCAACGTCCTGACTTTC; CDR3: CASSQDSWASGANVLTF
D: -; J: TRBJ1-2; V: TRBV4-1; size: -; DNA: TGCGCCAGCAGCCAATCCCAGGGCAGTTGGATGGATGGCTACACCTTC; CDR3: CASSQSQGSWMDGYTF
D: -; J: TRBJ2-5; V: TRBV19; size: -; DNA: TGTGCCAGTAGTAAGCCAGGGGTAGAGACCCAGTACTTC; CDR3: CASSKPGVETQYF
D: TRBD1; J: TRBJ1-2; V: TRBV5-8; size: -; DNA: TGTGCCAGCAGCCCGCGGGACAGGGGGTTCCATGGCTACACCTTC; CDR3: CASSPRDRGFHGYTF
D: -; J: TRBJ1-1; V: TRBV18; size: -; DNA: TGTGCCAGCTCACCGACCAATGCGGAAAACACTGAAGCTTTCTTT; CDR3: CASSPTNAENTEAFF
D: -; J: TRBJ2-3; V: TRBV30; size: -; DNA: TGTGCCTCGGGGAGGTATACGCAGTATTTT; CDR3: CASGRYTQYF
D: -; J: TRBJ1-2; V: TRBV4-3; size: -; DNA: TGCGCCAGCAGCCAAGATCAGGGGTCGGGCTATGGCTACACCTTC; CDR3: CASSQDQGSGYGYTF
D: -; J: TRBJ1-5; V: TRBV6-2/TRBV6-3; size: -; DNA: TGTGCCAGCAGTTATTCTATAATTAGGGGGAATCAGCCCCAGCATTTT; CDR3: CASSYSIIRGNQPQHF
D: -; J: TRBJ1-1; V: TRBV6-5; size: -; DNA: TGTGCCAGCAGAAAAACAGGGAACACTGAAGCTTTCTTT; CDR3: CASRKTGNTEAFF
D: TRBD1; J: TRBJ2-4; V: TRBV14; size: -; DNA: TGTGCCAGCAGCCCGATCGACAGGGGTTACAAAAACATTCAGTACTTC; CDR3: CASSPIDRGYKNIQYF
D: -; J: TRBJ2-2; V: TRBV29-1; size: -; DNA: TGCAGCGTGGCAGGGGGGCGGGACACCGGGGAGCTGTTTTTT; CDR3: CSVAGGRDTGELFF
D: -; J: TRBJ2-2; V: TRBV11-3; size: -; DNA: TGTGCCAGCAGCTTAGGCGGGACGAACACCGGGGAGCTGTTTTTT; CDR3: CASSLGGTNTGELFF
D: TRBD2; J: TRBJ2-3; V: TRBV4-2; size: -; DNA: TGTGCCAGCAGCCAAGGTGTAACTAGCGGGAGATTGCCAGATACGCAGTATTTT; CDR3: CASSQGVTSGRLPDTQYF
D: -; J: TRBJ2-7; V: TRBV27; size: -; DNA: TGTGCCAGCAGTCCATACTCACTCCCTACCGAGCAGTACTTC; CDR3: CASSPYSLPTEQYF
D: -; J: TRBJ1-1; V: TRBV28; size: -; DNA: -; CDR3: CASSFLAGGGGSTEAFF
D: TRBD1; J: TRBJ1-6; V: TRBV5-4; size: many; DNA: TGTGCCAGCAGAGACACCGGGACAGGGACCGATTCACCCCTCCACTTT; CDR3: CASRDTGTGTDSPLHF
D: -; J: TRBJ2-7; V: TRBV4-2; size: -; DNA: TGTGCCAGCAGCCAAGGCGCGGTTACCGACTACGAGCAGTACTTC; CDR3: CASSQGAVTDYEQYF
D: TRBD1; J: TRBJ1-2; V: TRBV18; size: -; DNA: TGTGCCAGCTCACCCCAGACAGGGATATCCTATGGCTACACCTTC; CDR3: CASSPQTGISYGYTF